These 18 T cell receptor beta chains originate from one sample sequenced in a study of blood T cells in healthy people across ages. With a J-beta primer mix and a sample-barcoded 5' primer, a second PCR ran about 6 to 11 cycles. One entry per CDR3 protein, called by TCRdb with MiXCR from the 5' RACE reads. The table records 250,000 to 300,000 distinct CDR3 sequences, 25% to 30% of them present only once. The sequenced sample consisted of blood. The receptor source for this set is a woman in her 70s in good health.

This chain links TRBV29-1 with TRBJ1-2; D call uncertain. Germline values: CDR1 SQVTM, CDR2 ANQGSEA. CDR3 length equals 13 residues. The germline V and J ends were trimmed by 7 bases and 3 bases, with 15 bases remaining between them. In nucleotides, the CDR3 is TGCAGCGGGTACACCGTTCGCGACTATGGCTACACCTTC. Translating gives CSGYTVRDYGYTF.

This clonotype appeared once. J is TRBJ2-7 and V is TRBV4-1; no reliable D call. This CDR3 has 15 residues. Per the germline V gene, CDR1 is MGHRA and CDR2 is YSYEKL. V was shortened by 1 base and J by 8 bases, with 18 bases between the two germline ends. CDR3 sequence (DNA): TGCGCCAGCAGCCAAGGTGATGGCAGGATCGACAAGCAGTACTTC. This codes for CASSQGDGRIDKQYF.

In this sample, this clonotype turned up a few times. This chain links TRBV25-1 with TRBJ2-4; possible D gene TRBD2, 6 bases. Germline lookup yields CDR1 MGHDK and CDR2 SYGVNS. CDR3 length: 16 residues. V was cut by 3 bases and J by 1 base, with 13 bases left in between. The CDR3 loop reads CASSDSGRKAKNIQYF. The CDR3 region has the DNA TGTGCCAGCAGTGACTCAGGGAGGAAGGCCAAAAACATTCAGTACTTC.

This chain uses TRBV29-1 with TRBJ1-2, with 7 bases fitting TRBD1. V gave up 3 bases and J gave up 12 bases; unmatched junction bases: 10. From germline, CDR1 is SQVTM and CDR2 ANQGSEA. The CDR3 has 12 residues. This CDR3 reads CSVDPRETGNTF. The CDR3, as DNA: TGCAGCGTTGACCCCAGGGAGACAGGGAACACCTTC.

The rearrangement links TRBV7-2 to TRBJ1-5; no firm D call. V lost 6 bases, J lost 3 bases, and 9 bases lay in between. The CDR3 loop spans 13 amino acids. Germline loops: CDR1 SGHTA, CDR2 FQGNSA. The CDR3 DNA follows: TGTGCCAGCAGTTTCGGCACCAATCAGCCCCAGCATTTT. Protein sequence: CASSFGTNQPQHF.

The table lists this clonotype with many counts. The chain uses TRBV7-6 and TRBJ2-1; TRBD2 matches at 13 bases. This CDR3 is 16 amino acids long. V lost 5 bases to trimming and J lost 9 bases; unmatched junction nucleotides: 10. From germline, CDR1 is SGHVS and CDR2 FNYEAQ. The CDR3 spells CASSLGLAGDDGEQFF. DNA for the CDR3: TGTGCCAGCAGCCTAGGACTAGCGGGAGATGACGGTGAGCAGTTCTTC.

The chain carries TRBV11-3 and TRBJ2-3; D gene ambiguous. Trimming removed 3 bases from V and 0 bases from J, with 7 bases in between. This CDR3 has 14 residues. Germline assignment: CDR1 SGHNT and CDR2 YENEEA. The CDR3 here is CASSFSPSTDTQYF. The CDR3 DNA is TGTGCCAGCAGCTTCTCGCCTAGCACAGATACGCAGTATTTT.

This clonotype is medium-sized in the sample. The chain joins TRBV7-6 to TRBJ1-4; 7 bases match TRBD1. CDR3 length: 12 residues. Trimming at V came to 8 bases and at J to 5 bases, leaving 2 bases not matched to a gene. In germline, CDR1 is SGHVS, CDR2 FNYEAQ. The CDR3 is CASGTANEKLFF. The DNA of the CDR3 is TGTGCCAGCGGGACAGCGAATGAAAAACTGTTTTTT.

The sample holds a few counts of this clonotype. V gene TRBV14 combines with J gene TRBJ1-6; 10 bases are shared with TRBD1. This CDR3 has 16 residues. The germline gives CDR1 SGHDN, CDR2 FVKESK. After removal of 0 bases from V and 7 bases from J, the junction contained 3 bases not matched to a gene. The CDR3 region has the DNA TGTGCCAGCAGCCAAGAAGGGGACAGGGGAAATTCACCCCTCCACTTT. Protein product: CASSQEGDRGNSPLHF.

This clonotype turned up a few times. The V and J genes are TRBV6-5 and TRBJ1-6; tentative D call: TRBD1 (6 bases). CDR3 size: 13 residues. V was trimmed by 7 bases and J by 9 bases, leaving 13 bases between them. Germline-derived CDR1 and CDR2 are MNHEY and SVGAGI. The CDR3 DNA reads TGTGCCAGCACCTTACAGGGAGGTTCACCCCTCCACTTT. Its protein product is CASTLQGGSPLHF.

This clonotype has only a few counts. This rearrangement joins TRBV6-1 to TRBJ1-5; possible D gene TRBD1, 5 bases. Germline V gene sequence: CDR1 MNHNS, CDR2 SASEGT. V was pared by 0 bases and J by 16 bases, with 13 bases between. The CDR3 spans 12 residues. CDR3 sequence (DNA): TGTGCCAGCAGTGAAGCACCAGGGCTGAGACATTTT. Its translation: CASSEAPGLRHF.

This clonotype has a handful of counts. The V gene is TRBV28, the J gene TRBJ2-7; D may be TRBD1 or TRBD2 (5 bases each). Looked up from germline, CDR1 is MDHEN and CDR2 is SYDVKM. The CDR3 runs to 13 residues. V was clipped by 6 bases and J by 3 bases, with 12 bases between them. In nucleotides, the CDR3 is TGTGCCAGCAGAGGCGGTGGGGGCTACGAGCAGTACTTC. Its translation: CASRGGGGYEQYF.

At least ten counts were recorded for this clonotype. The gene calls are TRBV20-1 and TRBJ2-2, with D perhaps TRBD1 (5 bases). This CDR3 region has 19 residues. V gave up 0 bases and J gave up 0 bases, with 20 bases separating them. CDR1 DFQATT and CDR2 SNEGSKA come from the germline V gene (reference sequence). Here the CDR3 reads CSARDIIGEAVPNTGELFF. The CDR3 DNA sequence: TGCAGTGCTAGAGATATAATAGGGGAAGCAGTACCGAACACCGGGGAGCTGTTTTTT.

With regard to this clonotype: A junction boundary mismatches the germline segment, possibly from a read error. This chain uses TRBV7-2 with TRBJ2-7, with 10 bases lining up with TRBD1. The CDR3 contains 15 residues. Germline CDR1 is SGHTA and CDR2 is FQGNSA. The CDR3 sequence: CANSPRTGGTYEQYF. CDR3 DNA sequence: TGTGCCAACAGCCCACGGACAGGGGGTACCTACGAGCAGTACTTC.

This clonotype has a handful of counts. V gene TRBV3-1 combines with J gene TRBJ1-1; a weak D match, TRBD1 (5 bases). V was cut by 3 bases and J by 7 bases, with 6 bases left in between. Germline CDR1 and CDR2: LGHDT and YNNKEL (reference sequence). The CDR3 runs 11 residues. CDR3 amino acids: CASSQTDEAFF. The CDR3 nucleotides are TGTGCCAGCAGCCAGACAGATGAAGCTTTCTTT.

The chain carries TRBV21-1 and TRBJ2-7; the table names TRBD2, a call not compared with the DNA. TRBV21-1 is a documented pseudogene. The CDR3 extends over 13 amino acids. In DNA, the CDR3 is TGTGCCCCTGGCGGGAGGGCCTATGGCGAGCAGTACTTC. Amino acid sequence: CAPGGRAYGEQYF.

V and J are TRBV7-9 and TRBJ1-6, with unresolved D. V was shortened by 0 bases and J by 16 bases, with 10 bases between the two germline ends. This CDR3 is built from 12 residues. From germline, CDR1 is SEHNR and CDR2 FQNEAQ (reference sequence). In DNA, the CDR3 is TGTGCCAGCAGCTTAGCGACCCCTCCGCTCCACTTT. Translating gives CASSLATPPLHF.

The CDR3 loop reads CASGLAPPQLDTQYF. For the CDR3, the DNA is TGCGCCAGCGGTCTAGCCCCGCCTCAGCTAGATACGCAGTATTTT. The V gene is TRBV5-1, the J gene TRBJ2-3; D perhaps matches TRBD2 (5 bases). The germline V and J ends were trimmed by 7 bases and 5 bases, with 20 bases remaining between them. The CDR3 is 15 residues long. Germline V gene sequence: CDR1 SGHRS, CDR2 YFSETQ. Using reference TRBV5-1 and TRBJ2-3 for the parts outside the CDR3, the full variable domain is KAGVTQTPRYLIKTRGQQVTLSCSPISGHRSVSWYQQTPGQGLQFLFEYFSETQRNKGNFPGRFSGRQFSNSRSEMNVSTLELGDSALYLCASGLAPPQLDTQYFGPGTRLTVL.